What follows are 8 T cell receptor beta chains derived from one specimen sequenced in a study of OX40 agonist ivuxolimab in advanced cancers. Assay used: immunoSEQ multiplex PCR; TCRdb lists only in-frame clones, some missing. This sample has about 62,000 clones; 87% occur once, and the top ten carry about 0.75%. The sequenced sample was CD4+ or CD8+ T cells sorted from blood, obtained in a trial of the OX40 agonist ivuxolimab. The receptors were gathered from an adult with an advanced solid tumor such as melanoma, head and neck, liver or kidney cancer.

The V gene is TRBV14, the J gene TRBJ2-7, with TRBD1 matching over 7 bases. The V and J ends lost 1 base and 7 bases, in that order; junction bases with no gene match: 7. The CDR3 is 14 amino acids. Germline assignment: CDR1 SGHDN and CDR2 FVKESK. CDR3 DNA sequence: TGTGCCAGCAGCCAAGTCCACGCGACAGGGGAGCAGTACTTC. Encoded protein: CASSQVHATGEQYF.

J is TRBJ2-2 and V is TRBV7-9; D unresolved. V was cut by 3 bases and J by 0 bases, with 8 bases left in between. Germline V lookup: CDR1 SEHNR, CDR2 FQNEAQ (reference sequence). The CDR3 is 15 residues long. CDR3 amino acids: CASSFVTANTGELFF. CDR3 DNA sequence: TGTGCCAGCAGCTTTGTGACGGCGAACACCGGGGAGCTGTTTTTT.

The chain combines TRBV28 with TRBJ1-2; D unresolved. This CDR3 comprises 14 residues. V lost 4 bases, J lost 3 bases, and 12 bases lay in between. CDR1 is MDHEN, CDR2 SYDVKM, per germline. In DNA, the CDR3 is TGTGCCAGCAGTTCCACATGGGCCCACTATGGCTACACCTTC. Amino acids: CASSSTWAHYGYTF.

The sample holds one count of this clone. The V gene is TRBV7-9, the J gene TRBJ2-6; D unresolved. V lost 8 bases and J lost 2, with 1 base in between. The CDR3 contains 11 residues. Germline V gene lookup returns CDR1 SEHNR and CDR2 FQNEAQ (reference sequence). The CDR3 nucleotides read TGTGCCAGCGCTGGGGCCAACGTCCTGACTTTC. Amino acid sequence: CASAGANVLTF. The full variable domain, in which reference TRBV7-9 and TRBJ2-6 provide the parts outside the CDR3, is DTGVSQNPRHKITKRGQNVTFRCDPISEHNRLYWYRQTLGQGPEFLTYFQNEAQLEKSRLLSDRFSAERPKGSFSTLEIQRTEQGDSAMYLCASAGANVLTFGAGSRLTVL.

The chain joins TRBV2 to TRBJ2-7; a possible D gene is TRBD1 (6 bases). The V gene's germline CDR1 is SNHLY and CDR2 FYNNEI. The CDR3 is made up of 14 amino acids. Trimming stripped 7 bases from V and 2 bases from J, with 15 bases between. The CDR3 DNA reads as TGTGCCAGCAATGCGCAGGGGACAACCTACGAGCAGTACTTC. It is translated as CASNAQGTTYEQYF.

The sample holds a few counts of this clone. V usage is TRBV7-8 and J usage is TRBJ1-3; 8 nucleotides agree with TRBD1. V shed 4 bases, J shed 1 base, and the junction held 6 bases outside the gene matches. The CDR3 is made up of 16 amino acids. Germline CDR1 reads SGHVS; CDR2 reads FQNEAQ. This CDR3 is CASSYKQGVSGNTIYF. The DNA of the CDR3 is TGTGCCAGCAGCTACAAACAGGGGGTTTCTGGAAACACCATATATTTT.

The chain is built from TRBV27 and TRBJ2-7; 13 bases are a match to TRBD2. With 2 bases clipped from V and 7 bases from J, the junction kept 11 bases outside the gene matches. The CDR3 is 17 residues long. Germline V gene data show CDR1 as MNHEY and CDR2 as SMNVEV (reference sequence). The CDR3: CASSLTQPLAGGREQYF. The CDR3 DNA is TGTGCCAGCAGTTTAACACAACCACTAGCGGGGGGGAGGGAGCAGTACTTC.

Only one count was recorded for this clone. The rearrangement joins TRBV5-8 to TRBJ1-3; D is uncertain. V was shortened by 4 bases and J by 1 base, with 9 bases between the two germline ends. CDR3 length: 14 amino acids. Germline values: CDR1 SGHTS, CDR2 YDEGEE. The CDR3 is CASSTGQSGNTIYF. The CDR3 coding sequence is TGTGCCAGCAGCACCGGGCAGTCTGGAAACACCATATATTTT.